This TCR beta chain originates from a study of metastatic and nonmetastatic thyroid tumors. The overall study: Where malignant and benign thyroid patients were concerned, repertoires were compared across blood and tumor or nodule tissue.

CDR1 is SGHDT and CDR2 is YYEEEE in the germline V gene. V lost 4 bases and J 3 bases, leaving 11 bases between the germline ends. The CDR3 contains 14 residues. Authors' data handling: The study took CDR3 differences across clinicopathological groups and made a distant-metastasis classifier for papillary thyroid cancer from them. MiXCR was used by TCRdb to re-call the PCR reads. The V and J calls were determined by TCRdb, not by the authors. The data contain fewer than 13,000 clones, approximately 24% of them singletons. Before thyroid surgery, none of the patients had received any treatment. Study findings and constraints: For both blood and tumor, malignant thyroid tumors reportedly showed significantly higher TCR beta diversity than benign nodules did.

Comment on this clone: No antigen is known for it.

The chain recombines TRBV5-6 with TRBJ1-5, with D perhaps TRBD1 (6 bases). Sequencing was done on a sample of tumor tissue. This TCR derives from a female donor with papillary thyroid cancer or a benign thyroid nodule (not recorded which). Some clones in this sample may be carry-over from other donors' samples. The CDR3 spells CASSVWTVNQPQHF. CDR3 nucleotides: TGTGCCAGCAGCGTATGGACAGTCAATCAGCCCCAGCATTTT.